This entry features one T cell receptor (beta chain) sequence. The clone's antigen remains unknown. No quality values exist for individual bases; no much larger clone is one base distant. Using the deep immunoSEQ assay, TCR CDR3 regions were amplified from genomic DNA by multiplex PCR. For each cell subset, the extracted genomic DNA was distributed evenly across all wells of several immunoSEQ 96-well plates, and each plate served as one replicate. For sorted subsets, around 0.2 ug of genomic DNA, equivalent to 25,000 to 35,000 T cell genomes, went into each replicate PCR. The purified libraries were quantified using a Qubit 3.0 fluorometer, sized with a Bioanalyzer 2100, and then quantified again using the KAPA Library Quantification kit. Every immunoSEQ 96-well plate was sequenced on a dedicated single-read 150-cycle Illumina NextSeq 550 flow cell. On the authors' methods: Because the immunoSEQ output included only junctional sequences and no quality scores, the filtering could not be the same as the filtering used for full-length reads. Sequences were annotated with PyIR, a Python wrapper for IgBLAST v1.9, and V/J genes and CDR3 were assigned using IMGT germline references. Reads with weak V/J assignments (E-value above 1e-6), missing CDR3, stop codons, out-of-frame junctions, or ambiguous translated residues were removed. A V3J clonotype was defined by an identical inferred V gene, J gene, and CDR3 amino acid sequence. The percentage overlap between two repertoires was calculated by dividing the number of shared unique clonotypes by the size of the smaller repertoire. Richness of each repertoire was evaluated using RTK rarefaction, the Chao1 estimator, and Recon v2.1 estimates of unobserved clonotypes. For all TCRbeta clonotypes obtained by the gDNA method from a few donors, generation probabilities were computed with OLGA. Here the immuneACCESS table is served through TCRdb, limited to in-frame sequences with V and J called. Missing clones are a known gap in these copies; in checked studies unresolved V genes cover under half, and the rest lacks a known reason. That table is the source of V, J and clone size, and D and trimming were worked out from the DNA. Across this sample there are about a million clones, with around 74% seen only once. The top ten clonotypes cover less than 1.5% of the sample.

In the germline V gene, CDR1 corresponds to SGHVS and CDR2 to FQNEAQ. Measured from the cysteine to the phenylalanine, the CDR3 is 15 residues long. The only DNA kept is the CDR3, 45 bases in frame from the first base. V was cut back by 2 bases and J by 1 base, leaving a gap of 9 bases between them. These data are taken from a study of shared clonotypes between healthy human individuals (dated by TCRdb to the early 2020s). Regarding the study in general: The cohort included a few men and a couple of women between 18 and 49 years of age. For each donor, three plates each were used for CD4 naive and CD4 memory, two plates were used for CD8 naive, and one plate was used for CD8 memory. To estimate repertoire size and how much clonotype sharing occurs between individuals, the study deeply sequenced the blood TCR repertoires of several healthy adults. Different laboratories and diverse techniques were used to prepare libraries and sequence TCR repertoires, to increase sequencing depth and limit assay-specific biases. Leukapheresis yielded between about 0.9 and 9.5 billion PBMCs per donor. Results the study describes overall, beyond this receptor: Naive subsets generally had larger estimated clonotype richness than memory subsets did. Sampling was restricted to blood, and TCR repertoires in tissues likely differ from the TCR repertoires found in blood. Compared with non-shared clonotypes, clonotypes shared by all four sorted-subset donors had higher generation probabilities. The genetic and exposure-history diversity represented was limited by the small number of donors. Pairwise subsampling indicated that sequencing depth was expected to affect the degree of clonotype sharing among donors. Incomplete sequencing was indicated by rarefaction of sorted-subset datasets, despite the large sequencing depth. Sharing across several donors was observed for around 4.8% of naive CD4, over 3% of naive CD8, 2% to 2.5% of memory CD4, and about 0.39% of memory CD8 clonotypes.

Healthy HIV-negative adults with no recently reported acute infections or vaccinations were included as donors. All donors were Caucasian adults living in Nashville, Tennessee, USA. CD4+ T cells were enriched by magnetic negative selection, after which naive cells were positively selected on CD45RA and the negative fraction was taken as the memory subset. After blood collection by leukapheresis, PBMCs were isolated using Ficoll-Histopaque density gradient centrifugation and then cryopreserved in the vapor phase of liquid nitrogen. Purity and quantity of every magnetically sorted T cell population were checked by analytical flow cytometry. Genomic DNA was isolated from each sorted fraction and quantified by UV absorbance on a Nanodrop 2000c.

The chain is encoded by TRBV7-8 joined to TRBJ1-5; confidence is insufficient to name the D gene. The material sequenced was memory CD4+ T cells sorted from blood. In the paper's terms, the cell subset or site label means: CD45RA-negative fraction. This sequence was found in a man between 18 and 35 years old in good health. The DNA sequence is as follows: TGTGCCAGCAGCTTAAGTCGGACCAGCAATCAGCCCCAGCATTTT. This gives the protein CASSLSRTSNQPQHF.